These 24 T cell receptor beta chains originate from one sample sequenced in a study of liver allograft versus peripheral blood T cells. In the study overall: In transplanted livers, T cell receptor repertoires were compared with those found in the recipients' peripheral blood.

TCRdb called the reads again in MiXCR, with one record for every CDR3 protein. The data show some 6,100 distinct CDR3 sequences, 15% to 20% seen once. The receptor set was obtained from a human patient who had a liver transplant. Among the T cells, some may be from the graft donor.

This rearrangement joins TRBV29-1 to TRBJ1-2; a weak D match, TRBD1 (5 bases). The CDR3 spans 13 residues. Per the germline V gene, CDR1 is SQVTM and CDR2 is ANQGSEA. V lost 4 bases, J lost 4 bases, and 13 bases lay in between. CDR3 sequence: CSVVSGTSYGYTF. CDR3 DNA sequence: TGCAGCGTTGTCTCAGGGACGAGCTATGGCTACACCTTC.

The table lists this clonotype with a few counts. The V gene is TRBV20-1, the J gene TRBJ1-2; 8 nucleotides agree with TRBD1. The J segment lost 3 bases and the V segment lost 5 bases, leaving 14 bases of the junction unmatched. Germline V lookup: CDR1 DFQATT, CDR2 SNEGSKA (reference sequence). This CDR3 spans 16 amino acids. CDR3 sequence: CSALNRPGQEHYGYTF. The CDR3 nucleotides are TGCAGTGCTCTGAATAGACCGGGACAGGAACACTATGGCTACACCTTC.

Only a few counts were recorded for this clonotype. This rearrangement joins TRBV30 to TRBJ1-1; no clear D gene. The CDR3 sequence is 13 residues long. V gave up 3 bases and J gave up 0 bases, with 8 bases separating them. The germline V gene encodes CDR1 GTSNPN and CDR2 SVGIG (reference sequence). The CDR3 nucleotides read TGTGCCTGGAGGCTAGCTTTGAACACTGAAGCTTTCTTT. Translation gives CAWRLALNTEAFF.

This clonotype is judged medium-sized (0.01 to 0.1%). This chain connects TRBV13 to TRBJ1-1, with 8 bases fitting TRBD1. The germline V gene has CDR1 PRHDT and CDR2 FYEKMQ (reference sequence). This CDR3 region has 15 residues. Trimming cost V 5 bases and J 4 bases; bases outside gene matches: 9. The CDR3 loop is CASSTWTGRVTEAFF. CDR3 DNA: TGTGCCAGCAGCACCTGGACAGGGAGAGTCACTGAAGCTTTCTTT.

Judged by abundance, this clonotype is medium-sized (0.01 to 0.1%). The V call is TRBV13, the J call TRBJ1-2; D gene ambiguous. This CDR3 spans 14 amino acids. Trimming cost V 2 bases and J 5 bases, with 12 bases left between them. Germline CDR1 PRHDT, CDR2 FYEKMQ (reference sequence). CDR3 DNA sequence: TGTGCCAGCAGCTTAAGGCAGGATGGGTATGGCTACACCTTC. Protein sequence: CASSLRQDGYGYTF.

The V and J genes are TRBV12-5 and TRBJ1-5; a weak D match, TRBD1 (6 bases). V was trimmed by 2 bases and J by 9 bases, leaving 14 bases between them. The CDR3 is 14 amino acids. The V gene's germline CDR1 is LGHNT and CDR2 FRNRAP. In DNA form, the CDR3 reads TGTGCTAGTGGTTTGCCGGGACAAGAAGGGCCCCAGCATTTT. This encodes CASGLPGQEGPQHF.

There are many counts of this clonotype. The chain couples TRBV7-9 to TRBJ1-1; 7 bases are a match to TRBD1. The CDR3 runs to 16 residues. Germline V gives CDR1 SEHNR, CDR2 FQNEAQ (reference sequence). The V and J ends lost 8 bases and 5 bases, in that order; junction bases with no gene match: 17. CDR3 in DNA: TGTGCCAGCGTACGGGACAGCCGTACCCGAGGGACTGAAGCTTTCTTT. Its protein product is CASVRDSRTRGTEAFF.

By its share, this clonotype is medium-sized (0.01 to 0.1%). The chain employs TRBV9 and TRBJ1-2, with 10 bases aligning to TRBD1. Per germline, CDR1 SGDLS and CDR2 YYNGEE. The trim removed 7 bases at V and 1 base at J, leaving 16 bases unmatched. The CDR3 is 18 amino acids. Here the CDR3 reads CASGPPGTGEVGNYGYTF. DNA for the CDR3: TGTGCCAGCGGACCCCCCGGGACAGGGGAGGTGGGTAACTATGGCTACACCTTC.

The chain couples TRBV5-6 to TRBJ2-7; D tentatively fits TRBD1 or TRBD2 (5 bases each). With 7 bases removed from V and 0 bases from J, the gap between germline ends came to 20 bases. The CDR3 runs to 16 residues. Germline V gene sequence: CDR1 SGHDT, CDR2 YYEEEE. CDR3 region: CASRSTGARNSYEQYF. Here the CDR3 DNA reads TGTGCCAGCCGCTCCACCGGGGCGAGGAACTCCTACGAGCAGTACTTC. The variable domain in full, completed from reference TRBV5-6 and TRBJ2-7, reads DAGVTQSPTHLIKTRGQQVTLRCSPKSGHDTVSWYQQALGQGPQFIFQYYEEEERQRGNFPDRFSGHQFPNYSSELNVNALLLGDSALYLCASRSTGARNSYEQYFGPGTRLTVT.

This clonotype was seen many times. The CDR3 DNA follows: TGTGCCAGCAGTTTCGGACTAGCGGATGAGCAGTTCTTC. Translated: CASSFGLADEQFF. The chain combines TRBV27 with TRBJ2-1, with 10 bases aligning to TRBD2. Trimming removed 3 bases from V and 8 bases from J; junction bases left unmatched: 1. The length of the CDR3 is 13 residues. Germline CDR1 reads MNHEY; CDR2 reads SMNVEV (reference sequence).

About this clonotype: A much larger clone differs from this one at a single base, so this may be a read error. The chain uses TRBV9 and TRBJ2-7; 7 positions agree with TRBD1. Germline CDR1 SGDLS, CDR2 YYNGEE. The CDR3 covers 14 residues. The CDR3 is CASSSGGYAYEKYF. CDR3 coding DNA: TGTGCCAGCAGCTCAGGGGGTTACGCCTACGAGAAGTACTTC.

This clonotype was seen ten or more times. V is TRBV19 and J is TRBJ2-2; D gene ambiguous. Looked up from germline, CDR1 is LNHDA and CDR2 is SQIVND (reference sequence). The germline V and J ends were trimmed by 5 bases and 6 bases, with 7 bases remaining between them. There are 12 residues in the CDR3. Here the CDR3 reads CASSEAAGELFF. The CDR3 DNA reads TGTGCCAGTAGTGAGGCGGCCGGGGAGCTGTTTTTT.

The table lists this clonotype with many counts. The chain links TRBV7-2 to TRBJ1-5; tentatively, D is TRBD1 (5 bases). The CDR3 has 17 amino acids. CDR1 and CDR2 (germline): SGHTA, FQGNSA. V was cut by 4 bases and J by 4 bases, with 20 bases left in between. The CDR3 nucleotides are TGTGCCAGCAGCTACCGAGTTGGGACGGCGGGGAATCAGCCCCAGCATTTT. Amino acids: CASSYRVGTAGNQPQHF.

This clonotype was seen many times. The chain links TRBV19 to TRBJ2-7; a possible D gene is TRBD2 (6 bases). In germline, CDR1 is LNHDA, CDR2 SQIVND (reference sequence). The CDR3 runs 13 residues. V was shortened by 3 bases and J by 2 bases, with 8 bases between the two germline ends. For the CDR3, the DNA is TGTGCCAGTAGTATGGGACTCACCTACGAGCAGTACTTC. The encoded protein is CASSMGLTYEQYF.

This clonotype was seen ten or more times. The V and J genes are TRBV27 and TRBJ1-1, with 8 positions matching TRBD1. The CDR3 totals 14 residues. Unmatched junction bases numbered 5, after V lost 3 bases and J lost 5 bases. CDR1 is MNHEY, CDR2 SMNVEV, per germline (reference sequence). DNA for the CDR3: TGTGCCAGCAGTTTTGGTACAGGGGGTACTGAAGCTTTCTTT. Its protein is CASSFGTGGTEAFF.

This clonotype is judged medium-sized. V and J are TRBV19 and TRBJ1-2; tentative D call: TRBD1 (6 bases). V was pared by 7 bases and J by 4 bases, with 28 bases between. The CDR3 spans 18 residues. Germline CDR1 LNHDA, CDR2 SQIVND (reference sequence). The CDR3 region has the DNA TGTGCCAGTACAACGTCTCTGGTTTATTCGGGACATACCTATGGCTACACCTTC. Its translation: CASTTSLVYSGHTYGYTF.

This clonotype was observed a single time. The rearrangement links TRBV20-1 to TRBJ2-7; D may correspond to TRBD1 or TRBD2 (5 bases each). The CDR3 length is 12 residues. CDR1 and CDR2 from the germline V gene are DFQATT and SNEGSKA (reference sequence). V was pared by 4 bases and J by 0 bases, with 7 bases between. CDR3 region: CSATGTSYEQYF. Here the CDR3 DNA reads TGCAGTGCTACAGGGACCTCCTACGAGCAGTACTTC.

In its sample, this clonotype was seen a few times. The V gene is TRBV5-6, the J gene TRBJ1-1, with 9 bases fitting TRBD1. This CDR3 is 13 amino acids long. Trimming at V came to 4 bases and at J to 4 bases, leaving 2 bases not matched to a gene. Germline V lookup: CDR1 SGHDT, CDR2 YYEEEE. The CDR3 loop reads CASSRDRATEAFF. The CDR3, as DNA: TGTGCCAGCAGCCGGGACAGGGCCACTGAAGCTTTCTTT.

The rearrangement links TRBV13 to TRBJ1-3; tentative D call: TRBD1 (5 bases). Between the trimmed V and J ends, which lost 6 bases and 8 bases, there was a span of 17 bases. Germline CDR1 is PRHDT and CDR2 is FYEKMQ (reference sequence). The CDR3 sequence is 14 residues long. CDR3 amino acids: CASSTRAFRDTIYF. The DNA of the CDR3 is TGTGCCAGCAGTACTCGGGCCTTCAGGGACACCATATATTTT.

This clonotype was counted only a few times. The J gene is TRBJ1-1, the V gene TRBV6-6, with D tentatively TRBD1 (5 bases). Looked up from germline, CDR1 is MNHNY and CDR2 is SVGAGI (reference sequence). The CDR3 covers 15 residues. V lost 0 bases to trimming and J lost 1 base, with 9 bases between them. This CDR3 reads CASSYSRGWNTEAFF. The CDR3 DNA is TGTGCCAGCAGTTACTCCCGGGGGTGGAACACTGAAGCTTTCTTT.

CDR3 DNA sequence: TGTGCCAGCAGTTTAGTCCGGAACACCGGGGAGCTGTTTTTT. This encodes CASSLVRNTGELFF. J is TRBJ2-2 and V is TRBV12-3 or TRBV12-4; D is uncertain. V gave up 1 base and J gave up 1 base, with 4 bases separating them. The CDR3 sequence is 14 residues long.

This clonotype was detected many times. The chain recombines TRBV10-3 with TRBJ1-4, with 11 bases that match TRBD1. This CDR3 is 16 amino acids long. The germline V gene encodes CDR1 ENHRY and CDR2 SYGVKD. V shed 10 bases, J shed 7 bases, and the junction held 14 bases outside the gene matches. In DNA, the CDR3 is TGTGCCACTTTGGGAGCCGTCGGGACAGGGGGTGAAAAACTGTTTTTT. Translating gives CATLGAVGTGGEKLFF.

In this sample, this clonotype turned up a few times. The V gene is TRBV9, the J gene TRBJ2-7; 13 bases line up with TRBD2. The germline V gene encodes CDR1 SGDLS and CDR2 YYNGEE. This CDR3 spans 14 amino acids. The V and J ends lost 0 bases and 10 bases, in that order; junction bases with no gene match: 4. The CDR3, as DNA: TGTGCCAGCAGCGTAGGACTAGCGGGGGGCGATCAGTACTTC. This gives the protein CASSVGLAGGDQYF.

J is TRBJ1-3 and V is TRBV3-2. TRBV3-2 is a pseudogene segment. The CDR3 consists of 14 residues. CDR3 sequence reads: CASSQGESGNTIYF. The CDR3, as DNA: TGTGCCAGCAGCCAAGGAGAGTCTGGAAACACCATATATTTT.